What follows is one T cell receptor (beta chain) and its context. The source of the sample is a study of technical replicates of blood from a few donors. V shed 5 bases, J shed 5 bases, and the junction held 7 bases outside the gene matches. The CDR3 covers 14 residues. Germline CDR1 and CDR2: SGHNT and YENEEA. Generated by immunoSEQ multiplex PCR, the TCRdb table keeps only in-frame clones and is missing some. This table has 70,000 to 95,000 clones, approximately 97% appearing once. This chain connects TRBV11-3 to TRBJ1-1; 8 bases match TRBD1. The sequence was obtained from a human donor in good health. Sequenced material: T cells isolated from PBMCs. CDR3 protein: CASSPRTGLTEAFF. The CDR3 nucleotides are TGTGCCAGCAGCCCAAGGACAGGGTTAACTGAAGCTTTCTTT. The full variable domain, completed using reference TRBV11-3 and TRBJ1-1, is EAGVVQSPRYKIIEKKQPVAFWCNPISGHNTLYWYLQNLGQGPELLIRYENEEAVDDSQLPKDRFSAERLKGVDSTLKIQPAELGDSAVYLCASSPRTGLTEAFFGQGTRLTVV.